The next 9 T cell receptor beta chains were all read from a single sample in a study of identifying expanded T cells in peripheral blood (dated by TCRdb to the late 2010s). Library prep was done by the immunoSEQ multiplex PCR assay. TCRdb took this table from immuneACCESS and kept in-frame rearrangements with V and J called. Such tables lack part of the clones; where checked against another copy, unresolved V genes explain under half of the gap, and the rest is unexplained. The sample table lists 100,000 to 150,000 clones, 86% of them with a count of one. Of the sample, more than 7% falls within the top ten clones. Sequencing used blood. The receptor source for this set is a person aged 18 to 69 in good health.

The rearrangement uses TRBV6-1 and TRBJ2-1; TRBD2 aligns across 10 bases. V gave up 4 bases and J gave up 4 bases; unmatched junction bases: 4. The length of the CDR3 is 15 residues. CDR1 is MNHNS and CDR2 is SASEGT in the germline V gene. CDR3 coding DNA: TGTGCCAGCAGTGGGCTAGCGGGAGCATACAATGAGCAGTTCTTC. Protein sequence: CASSGLAGAYNEQFF.

The rearrangement uses TRBV28 and TRBJ2-2; TRBD2 matches 8 bases. CDR1 is MDHEN and CDR2 is SYDVKM in the germline V gene. V dropped 8 bases and J dropped 4; count of bases not matched to a gene: 9. The CDR3 is made up of 15 amino acids. The CDR3 DNA reads as TGTGCCAGCGTTGTGGCGGGAGGCGGCACCGGGGAGCTGTTTTTT. This encodes CASVVAGGGTGELFF.

The V and J genes are TRBV27 and TRBJ1-6; D not resolved. The germline V and J ends were trimmed by 7 bases and 8 bases, with 12 bases remaining between them. The CDR3 extends over 13 amino acids. Germline V gives CDR1 MNHEY, CDR2 SMNVEV (reference sequence). The chain's CDR3 is CASTSDRDSPLHF. In DNA, the CDR3 is TGTGCCAGCACTTCCGACCGAGATTCACCCCTCCACTTT.

The CDR3 loop reads CASQGQALSNQPQHF. For the CDR3, the DNA is TGTGCCAGCCAAGGACAAGCCCTGAGCAATCAGCCCCAGCATTTT. This chain connects TRBV2 to TRBJ1-5; a weak D match, TRBD1 (5 bases). The CDR3 sequence is 15 residues long. From germline, CDR1 is SNHLY and CDR2 FYNNEI. V was clipped by 8 bases and J by 1 base, with 15 bases between them.

The chain has TRBV6-1 and TRBJ2-4, with D uncertain. Germline-derived CDR1 and CDR2 are MNHNS and SASEGT. The CDR3 extends over 12 amino acids. Trimming cost V 8 bases and J 7 bases, with 12 bases left between them. The chain's CDR3 is CASAPDLNIQYF. CDR3 coding DNA: TGTGCCAGCGCCCCGGATTTGAACATTCAGTACTTC.

The chain links TRBV2 to TRBJ2-5, with 8 positions matching TRBD2. With 7 bases clipped from V and 4 bases from J, the junction kept 8 bases outside the gene matches. This CDR3 contains 14 residues. Germline lookup yields CDR1 SNHLY and CDR2 FYNNEI. The CDR3 sequence is CASINFAGGETQYF. The CDR3 DNA sequence: TGTGCCAGCATCAATTTCGCGGGGGGAGAGACCCAGTACTTC.

The rearrangement links TRBV7-6 to TRBJ2-3; tentative D call: TRBD1 (6 bases). The CDR3 consists of 14 residues. The V end lost 1 base, the J end lost 3 bases, and 8 bases lay between the germline ends. Looked up from germline, CDR1 is SGHVS and CDR2 is FNYEAQ. The CDR3 reads CASSLGRGTDTQYF. The DNA of the CDR3 is TGTGCCAGCAGCTTAGGTAGGGGGACAGATACGCAGTATTTT.

To note about this clone: The same CDR3 arises from other DNA sequences in this sample as well. The CDR3 spells CASSSTGTGELFF. DNA for the CDR3: TGTGCCAGCAGCTCCACAGGGACCGGGGAGCTGTTTTTT. The rearrangement joins TRBV7-3 to TRBJ2-2, with D maybe TRBD1 (6 bases). CDR1 and CDR2 (germline): SGHTA, FQGTGA. The V end lost 4 bases, the J end lost 5 bases, and 8 bases lay between the germline ends. The length of the CDR3 is 13 residues.

The chain is built from TRBV19 and TRBJ2-7; 7 bases are a match to TRBD1. This CDR3 comprises 14 residues. J lost 3 bases, V lost 10 bases, and 12 bases had no gene match. In germline, CDR1 is LNHDA, CDR2 SQIVND (reference sequence). The CDR3 coding sequence is TGTGCCACCACCCACCAACAGGGGAACTACGAGCAGTACTTC. As protein: CATTHQQGNYEQYF.